The 32 T cell receptor beta chains given below trace back to one sample, sequenced in a study of beta chain features in type 1 diabetes listed by TCRdb under 2018. Libraries came from the immunoSEQ multiplex PCR assay. The High Capacity cDNA Reverse Transcription Kit was used to reverse transcribe all of the isolated RNA, meaning that expressed TCRB transcripts were what got sequenced. The immuneACCESS repertoire file appears here via TCRdb, limited to in-frame rearrangements. These files lack a portion of the clones; in checked studies, under half of the deficit traces to unresolved V genes, and the cause of the others is not known. This sample lists 150,000 to 190,000 clones; around 8% were detected once. The ten largest clones add up to approximately 0.69% of the sample. The sequencing input was central memory CD4+ T cells from blood. These receptors were taken from a man younger than 35 in good health.

The genes are TRBV5-5 and TRBJ2-5; perhaps TRBD2 as D (6 bases). Germline CDR1 SGHKS, CDR2 YYEKEE (reference sequence). V was cut by 4 bases and J by 4 bases, with 8 bases left in between. The CDR3 has 12 residues. The DNA of the CDR3 is TGTGCCAGCAGCCGGAGGGGAGAGACCCAGTACTTC. Protein product: CASSRRGETQYF.

This clone has just a few counts. The rearrangement links TRBV7-9 to TRBJ2-2; 9 bases match TRBD1. The V gene's germline CDR1 is SEHNR and CDR2 FQNEAQ (reference sequence). The CDR3 extends over 18 amino acids. With V trimmed by 5 bases and J by 1 base, 11 bases remained unmatched. CDR3 DNA: TGTGCCAGCAGCAAACAAATCGGGACAGGGCTGAACACCGGGGAGCTGTTTTTT. Amino acid sequence: CASSKQIGTGLNTGELFF.

The rearrangement uses TRBV28 and TRBJ1-2; 10 bases map to TRBD1. The CDR3 sequence is 16 residues long. Germline V CDR1 and CDR2: MDHEN, SYDVKM. V gave up 5 bases and J gave up 8 bases; unmatched junction bases: 14. CDR3 coding DNA: TGTGCCAGCAGTCCAACCGGCGACAGGGGGCTTACGGGCTACACCTTC. Translated: CASSPTGDRGLTGYTF.

This clone was observed a handful of times. The chain couples TRBV7-3 to TRBJ2-3; 9 nucleotides align to TRBD2. Germline CDR1 SGHTA, CDR2 FQGTGA. The CDR3 is 16 amino acids. V was pared by 3 bases and J by 2 bases, with 6 bases of the junction left unmatched. The CDR3 loop is CASSLIAGVPTDTQYF. Here the CDR3 DNA reads TGTGCCAGCAGCTTGATAGCGGGGGTCCCCACAGATACGCAGTATTTT.

This clone has ten or more counts. The chain links TRBV29-1 to TRBJ2-1; weak D call: TRBD2 (5 bases). Germline V lookup: CDR1 SQVTM, CDR2 ANQGSEA. The CDR3 runs to 16 residues. V was shortened by 0 bases and J by 0 bases, with 12 bases between the two germline ends. In nucleotides, the CDR3 is TGCAGCGTTGAAGATCCCCCGGGGAGCTCCTACAATGAGCAGTTCTTC. It specifies CSVEDPPGSSYNEQFF.

This clone was recorded at least ten times. The V gene is TRBV18, the J gene TRBJ2-4; 14 bases fit TRBD2. V dropped 2 bases and J dropped 8; count of bases not matched to a gene: 5. This CDR3 contains 16 residues. Germline lookup yields CDR1 KGHSH and CDR2 LQKENI. Written as DNA, the CDR3 is TGTGCCAGCTCACCAGGGACTAGCGGGAGTCGGGACATTCAGTACTTC. Translated: CASSPGTSGSRDIQYF.

This sequence joins TRBV5-8 and TRBJ2-2; D not resolved. Germline CDR1 reads SGHTS; CDR2 reads YDEGEE. V was clipped by 0 bases and J by 3 bases, with 6 bases between them. There are 14 residues in the CDR3. CDR3 amino acids: CASSLVRDTGELFF. CDR3 nucleotides: TGTGCCAGCAGCTTGGTTCGGGACACCGGGGAGCTGTTTTTT. Full variable domain (missing parts from reference TRBV5-8 and TRBJ2-2): EAGVTQSPTHLIKTRGQQATLRCSPISGHTSVYWYQQALGLGLQFLLWYDEGEERNRGNFPPRFSGRQFPNYSSELNVNALELEDSALYLCASSLVRDTGELFFGEGSRLTVL.

This clone occurred a few times. This sequence joins TRBV5-1 and TRBJ1-2; no clear D. This CDR3 comprises 15 residues. The V end was cut by 4 bases, the J end by 4 bases, with 17 bases between. The germline CDR1 and CDR2 sequences are SGHRS and YFSETQ. The CDR3 region has the DNA TGCGCCAGCAGCCCCAACTCGGTGGAGAGCTATGGCTACACCTTC. As protein: CASSPNSVESYGYTF. The full variable domain, rest sourced from reference TRBV5-1 and TRBJ1-2, is KAGVTQTPRYLIKTRGQQVTLSCSPISGHRSVSWYQQTPGQGLQFLFEYFSETQRNKGNFPGRFSGRQFSNSRSEMNVSTLELGDSALYLCASSPNSVESYGYTFGSGTRLTVV.

V usage is TRBV7-3 and J usage is TRBJ2-7; 7 bases are a match to TRBD2. Germline CDR1 SGHTA, CDR2 FQGTGA. V lost 5 bases, J lost 5 bases, and 9 bases stayed unmatched. This CDR3 spans 14 amino acids. The CDR3 nucleotides are TGTGCCAGCAGCGCCGACGGGGGGTCGAACGAGCAGTACTTC. It translates to CASSADGGSNEQYF.

This clone was detected a few times. V and J are TRBV11-2 and TRBJ1-1; TRBD1 agrees at 9 bases. With 3 bases clipped from V and 2 bases from J, the junction kept 7 bases outside the gene matches. Germline V CDR1 and CDR2: SGHAT, FQNNGV. The CDR3 is 16 amino acids. The CDR3 region is CASSFAATGGNTEAFF. For the CDR3, the DNA is TGTGCCAGCAGCTTCGCCGCGACAGGGGGTAACACTGAAGCTTTCTTT. Complete variable domain (other parts from reference TRBV11-2 and TRBJ1-1): EAGVAQSPRYKIIEKRQSVAFWCNPISGHATLYWYQQILGQGPKLLIQFQNNGVVDDSQLPKDRFSAERLKGVDSTLKIQPAKLEDSAVYLCASSFAATGGNTEAFFGQGTRLTVV.

The rearrangement links TRBV30 to TRBJ2-5, with 10 nucleotides matching TRBD2. V lost 5 bases, J lost 9 bases, and 12 bases stayed unmatched. Looked up from germline, CDR1 is GTSNPN and CDR2 is SVGIG (reference sequence). The CDR3 sequence is 14 residues long. CDR3: CAWGPGLALGAQYF. The CDR3 DNA reads as TGTGCCTGGGGACCGGGACTAGCGTTAGGGGCCCAGTACTTC.

Only a few counts were recorded for this clone. V and J are TRBV11-2 and TRBJ2-3; D is perhaps TRBD1 (6 bases). This CDR3 contains 14 residues. The V end lost 7 bases, the J end lost 2 bases, and 13 bases lay between the germline ends. Germline CDR1 SGHAT, CDR2 FQNNGV. DNA of the CDR3: TGTGCCAGCACTGTGACAGGATTCACAGATACGCAGTATTTT. Amino acids: CASTVTGFTDTQYF.

V and J are TRBV7-2 and TRBJ2-1; 8 bases are shared with TRBD2. CDR1 is SGHTA and CDR2 is FQGNSA in the germline V gene. There are 15 residues in the CDR3. The J segment lost 6 bases and the V segment lost 4 bases, leaving 8 bases of the junction unmatched. The CDR3 nucleotides are TGTGCCAGCAGCTCGTCGGTCGCGGGAGGCAATGAGCAGTTCTTC. This translates into CASSSSVAGGNEQFF.

This clone was recorded a few times. The chain carries TRBV4-3 and TRBJ1-4, with TRBD1 as a possible D gene (6 bases). V was pared by 0 bases and J by 7 bases, with 12 bases between. The CDR3 totals 15 residues. CDR1 and CDR2 (germline): LGHNA, YSLEER. CDR3 residues: CASSQDLQGFEKLFF. The CDR3 nucleotides are TGCGCCAGCAGCCAAGATCTACAGGGTTTTGAAAAACTGTTTTTT.

This chain connects TRBV19 to TRBJ1-1; possible D gene TRBD1, 6 bases. The V gene's germline CDR1 is LNHDA and CDR2 SQIVND (reference sequence). There are 12 residues in the CDR3. V was clipped by 6 bases and J by 9 bases, with 14 bases between them. CDR3: CASRPPGQKAFF. In DNA, the CDR3 is TGTGCCAGTAGACCGCCCGGACAGAAAGCTTTCTTT.

This clone was counted between two and nine times. This chain links TRBV5-1 with TRBJ2-7; 12 nucleotides align to TRBD2. Germline values: CDR1 SGHRS, CDR2 YFSETQ. Unmatched junction bases numbered 4, after V lost 1 base and J lost 2 bases. This CDR3 comprises 16 residues. The CDR3: CASSLLAGGLTYEQYF. CDR3 nucleotides: TGCGCCAGCAGCTTGCTAGCGGGGGGGTTGACCTACGAGCAGTACTTC.

This clone appeared many times. This chain connects TRBV28 to TRBJ1-2; TRBD1 matches at 7 bases. The CDR3 runs 18 residues. Germline lookup yields CDR1 MDHEN and CDR2 SYDVKM. V lost 7 bases, J lost 4 bases, and 21 bases stayed unmatched. CDR3 residues: CASTPGGGTAVFSYGYTF. CDR3 DNA sequence: TGTGCCAGCACCCCCGGGGGCGGGACAGCTGTTTTTAGCTATGGCTACACCTTC.

CDR3 amino acids: CASSEGTSYEQYF. The CDR3 DNA sequence: TGTGCCAGCAGCGAAGGGACTAGCTACGAGCAGTACTTC. The gene calls are TRBV7-8 and TRBJ2-7; 8 bases are a match to TRBD2. The CDR3 contains 13 residues. V was pared by 5 bases and J by 3 bases, with 3 bases of the junction left unmatched. Germline-derived CDR1 and CDR2 are SGHVS and FQNEAQ.

V and J are TRBV5-6 and TRBJ2-5; TRBD1 matches 11 bases. Germline V gives CDR1 SGHDT, CDR2 YYEEEE. The CDR3 runs 14 residues. V shed 3 bases and J 4 bases; nucleotides not matched to a gene: 2. CDR3 sequence: CASSSGTGGETQYF. DNA for the CDR3: TGTGCCAGCAGCTCCGGGACAGGGGGAGAGACCCAGTACTTC.

This sequence joins TRBV28 and TRBJ1-2; 7 bases fit TRBD1. The ends lost 10 bases at V and 7 bases at J; junction bases unmatched: 9. CDR1 is MDHEN, CDR2 SYDVKM, per germline. CDR3 size: 12 residues. CDR3 DNA: TGTGCCACCGTTACAGGGGACTTTGGCTACACCTTC. This encodes CATVTGDFGYTF.

V is TRBV5-4 and J is TRBJ2-7, with D maybe TRBD2 (5 bases). The CDR3 is 14 amino acids. Trimming took off 4 bases at V and 3 bases at J, with 14 bases between the two ends. The germline gives CDR1 SGHNT, CDR2 YYREEE (reference sequence). The CDR3 bases are TGTGCCAGCAGCCCGACCGGGATCAGCTACGAGCAGTACTTC. Its protein is CASSPTGISYEQYF.

In its sample, this clone was seen many times. The V and J genes are TRBV5-5 and TRBJ2-5; D perhaps matches TRBD1 (6 bases). The V end lost 3 bases, the J end lost 4 bases, and 13 bases lay between the germline ends. Germline V CDR1 and CDR2: SGHKS, YYEKEE (reference sequence). CDR3 size: 14 residues. This CDR3 is CASSSGQVPETQYF. The CDR3 nucleotides read TGTGCCAGCAGCTCGGGACAAGTCCCAGAGACCCAGTACTTC.

V and J are TRBV5-6 and TRBJ2-3; D perhaps matches TRBD2 (6 bases). CDR3 length: 15 residues. Germline CDR1 reads SGHDT; CDR2 reads YYEEEE. Trimming cost V 4 bases and J 2 bases, with 14 bases left between them. The CDR3 spells CASSGGTEATDTQYF. In nucleotides, the CDR3 is TGTGCCAGCAGCGGCGGGACGGAGGCCACAGATACGCAGTATTTT.

This clone was seen at least ten times. The V gene is TRBV30, the J gene TRBJ1-2, with a weak D call TRBD1 (5 bases). CDR1 and CDR2 from the germline V gene are GTSNPN and SVGIG (reference sequence). V lost 0 bases and J 4 bases, leaving 12 bases between the germline ends. This CDR3 comprises 14 residues. CDR3 residues: CAWSVWGRSYGYTF. The CDR3, as DNA: TGTGCCTGGAGTGTATGGGGCAGATCCTATGGCTACACCTTC.

The rearrangement joins TRBV28 to TRBJ1-5; D not resolved. With 1 base removed from V and 2 bases from J, the gap between germline ends came to 15 bases. The CDR3 is 17 residues long. Germline V gene sequence: CDR1 MDHEN, CDR2 SYDVKM. CDR3 residues: CASSLYSSGWRNQPQHF. DNA of the CDR3: TGTGCCAGCAGTTTATATTCGTCGGGGTGGCGCAATCAGCCCCAGCATTTT.

J is TRBJ2-1 and V is TRBV18; TRBD2 matches at 9 bases. The CDR3 is made up of 15 amino acids. The germline gives CDR1 KGHSH, CDR2 LQKENI. J was trimmed by 5 bases and V by 4 bases; bases with no gene match: 6. CDR3 DNA sequence: TGTGCCAGCTCACGTCGGGTAGCGGGAGACAATGAGCAGTTCTTC. Translating it yields CASSRRVAGDNEQFF. Full variable domain (rest looked up from reference TRBV18 and TRBJ2-1): NAGVMQNPRHLVRRRGQEARLRCSPMKGHSHVYWYRQLPEEGLKFMVYLQKENIIDESGMPKERFSAEFPKEGPSILRIQQVVRGDSAAYFCASSRRVAGDNEQFFGPGTRLTVL.

V usage is TRBV11-1 and J usage is TRBJ1-1, with a tentative D call TRBD1 (5 bases). Germline CDR1 reads SGHAT; CDR2 reads FQDESV (reference sequence). This CDR3 comprises 15 residues. V was pared by 1 base and J by 4 bases, with 13 bases between. The CDR3 region is CASSLGQGEITEAFF. The CDR3, as DNA: TGTGCCAGCAGCTTAGGTCAAGGGGAAATCACTGAAGCTTTCTTT.

This clone was seen only a few times. The CDR3 spells CSVPISGTRNGYTF. The DNA of the CDR3 is TGCAGCGTCCCTATCTCCGGGACAAGGAATGGCTACACCTTC. The chain links TRBV29-1 to TRBJ1-2, with D possibly TRBD1 on 6 matching bases. Germline CDR1 reads SQVTM; CDR2 reads ANQGSEA. The CDR3 consists of 14 residues. Trimming stripped 6 bases from V and 6 bases from J, with 20 bases between.

The table lists this clone with a few counts. The chain carries TRBV10-3 and TRBJ2-3, with TRBD2 matching 11 bases. Germline CDR1 ENHRY, CDR2 SYGVKD. This CDR3 is 15 amino acids long. V dropped 7 bases and J dropped 9; count of bases not matched to a gene: 12. In nucleotides, the CDR3 is TGTGCCATCATGTTACTAGCGGGAGATCGCACCACGCAGTATTTT. It is translated as CAIMLLAGDRTTQYF.

This clone has just a few counts. This chain uses TRBV28 with TRBJ2-2, with D tentatively TRBD1 (5 bases). Between the trimmed V and J ends, which lost 2 bases and 9 bases, there was a span of 7 bases. Germline V CDR1 and CDR2: MDHEN, SYDVKM. CDR3 length equals 12 residues. This chain's CDR3 is CASSLQGRELFF. The CDR3, as DNA: TGTGCCAGCAGTTTACAGGGCCGGGAGCTGTTTTTT.

This clone was observed a handful of times. V is TRBV7-2 and J is TRBJ1-1; weak D call: TRBD1 (5 bases). Germline assignment: CDR1 SGHTA and CDR2 FQGNSA. Trimming left V 5 bases short and J 6 bases short, with 16 bases between. The CDR3 has 14 residues. This CDR3 is CASSPGLSGAEAFF. In nucleotides, the CDR3 is TGTGCCAGCAGCCCGGGACTCTCGGGGGCTGAAGCTTTCTTT.

This clone was counted a few times. The rearrangement uses TRBV7-2 and TRBJ2-3; 7 positions agree with TRBD2. CDR3 size: 13 residues. Germline CDR1 and CDR2: SGHTA and FQGNSA. V dropped 7 bases and J dropped 6; count of bases not matched to a gene: 7. The CDR3 coding sequence is TGTGCCAGCACCAGCGGGGTTTCCGATACGCAGTATTTT. Translated, it gives CASTSGVSDTQYF. Based on the CDR3 plus reference TRBV7-2 and TRBJ2-3, the full variable domain is GAGVSQSPSNKVTEKGKDVELRCDPISGHTALYWYRQSLGQGLEFLIYFQGNSAPDKSGLPSDRFSAERTGGSVSTLTIQRTQQEDSAVYLCASTSGVSDTQYFGPGTRLTVL.